These 11 T cell receptor beta chains were all obtained from the same sample, sequenced in a study of OX40 agonist ivuxolimab in advanced cancers. The assay was immunoSEQ multiplex PCR, and TCRdb's table has in-frame clones only and misses some. The sample contains about 54,000 clones, about nine tenths of which appear only once. The sample was CD4+ or CD8+ T cells sorted from blood, taken in a trial of the OX40 agonist ivuxolimab. The receptors derive from an adult with an advanced solid tumor such as melanoma, head and neck, liver or kidney cancer.

This sequence joins TRBV7-6 and TRBJ2-7; D is perhaps TRBD2 (6 bases). CDR3 size: 15 residues. Germline V gene lookup returns CDR1 SGHVS and CDR2 FNYEAQ. V shed 0 bases and J shed 4 bases, with 13 bases lying between them. The CDR3 nucleotides read TGTGCCAGCAGCTTAGCACCGGGACTCGAGTACGAGCAGTACTTC. This translates into CASSLAPGLEYEQYF.

This chain connects TRBV7-9 to TRBJ2-3; the D gene could be TRBD1 or TRBD2 (6 bases each). The CDR3 runs to 16 residues. Germline V gene lookup returns CDR1 SEHNR and CDR2 FQNEAQ (reference sequence). Trimming cost V 5 bases and J 1 base, with 16 bases left between them. The CDR3 protein is CASSPSDGGRTDTQYF. Here the CDR3 DNA reads TGTGCCAGCAGCCCATCCGACGGGGGCCGCACAGATACGCAGTATTTT. The whole variable domain, filled in from reference TRBV7-9 and TRBJ2-3, reads DTGVSQNPRHKITKRGQNVTFRCDPISEHNRLYWYRQTLGQGPEFLTYFQNEAQLEKSRLLSDRFSAERPKGSFSTLEIQRTEQGDSAMYLCASSPSDGGRTDTQYFGPGTRLTVL.

The V gene is TRBV27, the J gene TRBJ1-6; TRBD1 matches at 9 bases. The CDR3 runs 14 residues. From germline, CDR1 is MNHEY and CDR2 SMNVEV (reference sequence). V trimming: 5 bases; J trimming: 11 bases; junction bases outside the gene matches: 7. This chain's CDR3 is CASSTGTGRTPLHF. The CDR3 coding sequence is TGTGCCAGCAGTACCGGGACAGGGAGAACACCCCTCCACTTT.

The V call is TRBV5-6, the J call TRBJ1-2; D remains unclear. V was pared by 4 bases and J by 8 bases, with 9 bases between. Per the germline V gene, CDR1 is SGHDT and CDR2 is YYEEEE. The CDR3 loop spans 11 amino acids. In DNA, the CDR3 is TGTGCCAGCAGCGTTGGGGTAGGCTACACCTTC. Its translation is CASSVGVGYTF.

J is TRBJ1-5 and V is TRBV6-5, with D hard to call. CDR1 and CDR2 from the germline V gene are MNHEY and SVGAGI. Deletions cut 6 bases from V and 4 bases from J, with 13 bases between. There are 14 residues in the CDR3. CDR3 nucleotides: TGTGCCAGCAGCTTCGCTTCTATAAATCAGCCCCAGCATTTT. Translated: CASSFASINQPQHF.

The J gene is TRBJ1-3, the V gene TRBV5-1; 7 positions agree with TRBD1. The CDR3 spans 14 residues. Germline V gene data show CDR1 as SGHRS and CDR2 as YFSETQ. Trimming took 4 bases from V and 2 from J; bases not matched to a gene: 3. CDR3 sequence reads: CASSPTGAGNTIYF. CDR3 in DNA: TGCGCCAGCAGCCCAACAGGGGCTGGAAACACCATATATTTT.

The chain carries TRBV6-5 and TRBJ1-1, with no clear D. CDR3 length equals 13 residues. V gave up 5 bases and J gave up 6 bases, with 13 bases separating them. Germline assignment: CDR1 MNHEY and CDR2 SVGAGI. The CDR3: CASSPIVGSEAFF. The CDR3 bases are TGTGCCAGCAGTCCTATCGTGGGCTCTGAAGCTTTCTTT.

This chain uses TRBV2 with TRBJ2-7; D unresolved. The CDR3 is 12 amino acids. Trimming removed 2 bases at V and 3 bases at J, with 5 bases between. In germline, CDR1 is SNHLY, CDR2 FYNNEI. In DNA, the CDR3 is TGTGCCAGCAGTGAATTTCTCTACGAGCAGTACTTC. This encodes CASSEFLYEQYF.

This clone was observed once. The chain has TRBV7-9 and TRBJ2-2; 11 bases are shared with TRBD2. V shed 4 bases and J 3 bases; nucleotides not matched to a gene: 10. CDR1 SEHNR and CDR2 FQNEAQ come from the germline V gene (reference sequence). The CDR3 has 18 amino acids. Here the CDR3 DNA reads TGTGCCAGCAGCTCCCCTCGTAGTAGCGGGGGGGACACCGGGGAGCTGTTTTTT. This codes for CASSSPRSSGGDTGELFF.

This sequence joins TRBV18 and TRBJ2-1; D gene unclear. The CDR3 extends over 12 amino acids. CDR1 KGHSH and CDR2 LQKENI come from the germline V gene. Trimming cost V 6 bases and J 6 bases, with 9 bases left between them. The CDR3 reads CASSPDRNEQFF. CDR3 in DNA: TGTGCCAGCTCTCCTGACCGCAATGAGCAGTTCTTC.

The genes are TRBV25-1 and TRBJ2-7, with D tentatively TRBD2 (5 bases). Germline V gene lookup returns CDR1 MGHDK and CDR2 SYGVNS. Trimming took off 6 bases at V and 1 base at J, with 7 bases between the two ends. The CDR3 covers 12 residues. Written as DNA, the CDR3 is TGTGCCAGCAGCGGGGATTCCTACGAGCAGTACTTC. This sequence encodes CASSGDSYEQYF.